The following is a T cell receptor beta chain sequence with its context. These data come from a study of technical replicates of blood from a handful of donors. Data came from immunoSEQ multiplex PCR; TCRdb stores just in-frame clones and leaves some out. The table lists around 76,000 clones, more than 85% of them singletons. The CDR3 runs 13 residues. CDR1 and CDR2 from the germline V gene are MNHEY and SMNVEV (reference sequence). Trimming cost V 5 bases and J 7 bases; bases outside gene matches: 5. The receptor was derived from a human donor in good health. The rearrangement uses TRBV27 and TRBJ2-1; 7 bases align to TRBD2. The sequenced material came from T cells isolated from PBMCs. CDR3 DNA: TGTGCCAGCAGTGACTATAGCGGGAATGAGCAGTTCTTC. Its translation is CASSDYSGNEQFF.